Each of the 6 T cell receptor beta chains below was sequenced from the same sample in a study of cytomegalovirus exposure and HLA in healthy donors. PCR amplification relied on 60 Vbeta primers (plus 13 Jbeta primers). The method was immunoSEQ multiplex PCR; TCRdb's version includes in-frame clones alone and lacks a portion of them. The repertoire holds more than 95,000 clones, with approximately 82% as singletons. Sequenced input: PBMCs. These receptors originate from a man aged 35 to 55 in good health and CMV-seropositive.

The chain combines TRBV4-3 with TRBJ1-2; D is unresolved. The germline V gene encodes CDR1 LGHNA and CDR2 YSLEER. V lost 0 bases and J lost 5, with 13 bases in between. The CDR3 has 15 amino acids. As DNA, the CDR3 is TGCGCCAGCAGCCAAGATCGACGGGGTTTGTATGGCTACACCTTC. This sequence encodes CASSQDRRGLYGYTF.

This clone was seen a few times. The chain joins TRBV18 to TRBJ1-5; D call uncertain. The CDR3 runs 17 residues. CDR1 is KGHSH and CDR2 is LQKENI in the germline V gene. V gave up 2 bases and J gave up 0 bases, with 14 bases separating them. CDR3 sequence: CASSPTRAGDSNQPQHF. CDR3 bases: TGTGCCAGCTCACCAACCCGGGCGGGAGATAGCAATCAGCCCCAGCATTTT.

V and J are TRBV13 and TRBJ1-4; TRBD1 is a possible D gene (6 bases). Germline assignment: CDR1 PRHDT and CDR2 FYEKMQ (reference sequence). Trimming stripped 3 bases from V and 6 bases from J, with 11 bases between. The CDR3 runs 14 residues. CDR3 DNA: TGTGCCAGCAGCTTCGGGACAATAGATGAAAAACTGTTTTTT. Its protein is CASSFGTIDEKLFF.

V and J are TRBV19 and TRBJ1-1; 7 nucleotides align to TRBD1. V lost 3 bases to trimming and J lost 8 bases; unmatched junction nucleotides: 3. Germline V lookup: CDR1 LNHDA, CDR2 SQIVND (reference sequence). The CDR3 sequence is 12 residues long. CDR3 protein: CASSIKGGEAFF. The CDR3, as DNA: TGTGCCAGTAGTATCAAAGGGGGCGAAGCTTTCTTT.

The chain combines TRBV19 with TRBJ1-5; TRBD1 matches 10 bases. CDR3 length equals 19 residues. CDR1 and CDR2 (germline): LNHDA, SQIVND (reference sequence). V was clipped by 1 base and J by 0 bases; unmatched bases: 9. CDR3 DNA: TGTGCCAGTAGTATAGGGGGGACAGGGGACAAATATAGCAATCAGCCCCAGCATTTT. Its translation is CASSIGGTGDKYSNQPQHF.

The V gene is TRBV20-1, the J gene TRBJ1-2; D is unresolved. Germline-derived CDR1 and CDR2 are DFQATT and SNEGSKA (reference sequence). The CDR3 is 11 residues long. V lost 4 bases and J lost 5, with 8 bases in between. CDR3 bases: TGCAGTGCTACAGTCCCTTATGGCTACACCTTC. It is translated as CSATVPYGYTF.